The source of this TCR beta chain is a study of vaccination effects on CD4 cells after COVID-19. The study's findings and limits: In convalescent patients, vaccine-induced clones largely differed from infection-induced clones.

Regarding this clone: Its antigen is unknown.

Profiling relied on immunoSEQ multiplex PCR, and the TCRdb table lists in-frame clones only, not all of them. The data hold roughly 30,000 clones, with approximately 72% observed a single time. ViraFEST used viral peptide pools to expand antigen-specific CD4+ T cells before sequencing. Subsequent to a culture period of about ten days, CD4+ T cells were isolated. The person had a PCR-confirmed SARS-CoV-2 infection during March to December 2020. V shed 5 bases and J 9 bases; nucleotides not matched to a gene: 12. This CDR3 contains 15 residues. Germline CDR1 and CDR2: MNHEY and SVGAGI. The sequence came from a human donor who had a prior SARS-CoV-2 infection. Sample: CD4+ T cells from PBMCs cultured with a peptide pool, taken before COVID-19 vaccination. The rearrangement uses TRBV6-5 and TRBJ2-1, with TRBD2 identical over 8 bases. CDR3 in amino acids: CASSMGLEGAAEQFF. DNA of the CDR3: TGTGCCAGCAGTATGGGACTAGAGGGCGCGGCTGAGCAGTTCTTC.